This T cell receptor beta chain stems from a study of T-cell memory formation after mild COVID-19. Whole-study findings and limits: Nothing showed for sure that second-wave clones peaking on day 37 were SARS-CoV-2 specific. Pre-infection memory harbored some responding clones, suggesting cross-reactive memory joined. The study found contracting CD4+ clones mainly in CM and EM and contracting CD8+ clones in EMRA.

This clonotype was seen a few times. Antigen unknown. Germline lookup yields CDR1 MGHDK and CDR2 SYGVNS. There are 15 residues in the CDR3. Trimming removed 5 bases at V and 5 bases at J, with 18 bases between. Constant-segment primers were used for 5'RACE, and the resulting TCR alpha and TCR beta cDNA libraries carried sample barcodes and UMIs. TCRdb called the 5' RACE reads again in MiXCR, with one record for every CDR3 protein. The sample lists under 450,000 distinct CDR3 sequences, 23% occurring once. Sequences were obtained from PBMCs or a T cell subset sorted from them (not recorded which). The gene calls are TRBV25-1 and TRBJ2-5; D possibly corresponds to TRBD1 (6 bases). The source is an adult woman who had mild COVID-19 (a few samples of this study predate the infection). Cell type and time point are not known. The CDR3 nucleotides read TGTGCCAGCAGTCTCCTTGCTACTAGGGGGGAGACCCAGTACTTC. Its translation is CASSLLATRGETQYF.